This T cell receptor (beta chain) was profiled in a study of cytomegalovirus exposure and HLA in healthy donors. Overall study findings and caveats: Associated with HLA alleles at 0.05 false discovery rate in a later analysis were about 17,000 TCR beta sequences.

Unmatched junction bases numbered 6, after V lost 2 bases and J lost 5 bases. Germline V gene data show CDR1 as KGHSH and CDR2 as LQKENI. The CDR3 runs 15 residues. About this clone itself: Its antigen is currently unknown.

Use of 60 Vbeta and 13 Jbeta primers characterized the PCR. Some clones are missing from TCRdb's copy, which holds only in-frame ones; the method was immunoSEQ multiplex PCR. The sample consists of roughly 150,000 clones, nearly 85% of them appearing once. The sequencing sample was made of PBMCs. The gene calls are TRBV18 and TRBJ2-1; 7 bases are shared with TRBD1. This TCR was recovered from a male donor in good health and CMV-seronegative. The CDR3 sequence is CASSPRGLGDNEQFF. In DNA form, the CDR3 reads TGTGCCAGCTCACCAAGGGGGCTGGGCGACAATGAGCAGTTCTTC.